The 3 T cell receptor beta chains below come from one sample, sequenced in a study of patients and donors after allogeneic stem cell transplantation. TCRdb fed the RT-PCR reads into MiXCR, producing one record per CDR3 protein. Found here are about 200,000 distinct CDR3 sequences, 35% to 45% of them singletons; the top ten hold roughly 12%. Sequenced: blood, either unsorted or a sorted T cell fraction (not recorded which). Every receptor here comes from a human donor who was either an allogeneic HSCT recipient or a stem cell or donor lymphocyte infusion donor (not recorded which). It is not recorded whose cells these are; they may come from a transplant donor.

The chain links TRBV5-5 to TRBJ2-7, with D perhaps TRBD1 (5 bases). Deletions cut 5 bases from V and 1 base from J, with 19 bases between. This CDR3 is built from 16 residues. Germline CDR1 reads SGHKS; CDR2 reads YYEKEE (reference sequence). The CDR3 loop reads CASSFASPQGSYEQYF. The DNA for the CDR3 is TGTGCCAGCAGTTTTGCATCTCCTCAGGGATCCTACGAGCAGTACTTC.

The rearrangement uses TRBV2 and TRBJ2-1, with 8 positions matching TRBD2. Trimming removed 6 bases from V and 4 bases from J; junction bases left unmatched: 5. The germline CDR1 and CDR2 sequences are SNHLY and FYNNEI. This CDR3 region has 14 residues. The CDR3 reads CASRGTSLYNEQFF. In DNA, the CDR3 is TGTGCCAGCAGGGGGACTAGTTTGTACAATGAGCAGTTCTTC.

This clonotype was seen a few times. The rearrangement links TRBV20-1 to TRBJ1-1; 7 nucleotides line up with TRBD1. Germline CDR1 and CDR2: DFQATT and SNEGSKA (reference sequence). The V and J ends lost 5 bases and 10 bases, in that order; junction bases with no gene match: 22. The CDR3 spans 16 residues. The CDR3 sequence: CSAHLTGYLTPQGAFF. The CDR3 DNA reads as TGCAGTGCTCACCTGACAGGGTACCTAACCCCCCAGGGAGCTTTCTTT.